This entry lists 26 T cell receptor beta chains sequenced from one sample in a study of beta chain features in type 1 diabetes. Of the isolated RNA, all was reverse transcribed, and so the sequenced material was expressed TCRB transcripts. Libraries were prepared by immunoSEQ multiplex PCR; TCRdb keeps only in-frame clonotypes and omits some of them. The sample lists approximately 300,000 clones; 9.5% to 12% were seen once. Sequencing was performed on naive CD4+ T cells from blood. The receptors were gathered from a woman aged 25 to 39 in good health.

This clone has only a few counts. V is TRBV28 and J is TRBJ1-1, with D uncertain. This CDR3 has 11 residues. V lost 4 bases and J 13 bases, leaving 13 bases between the germline ends. Germline V gene sequence: CDR1 MDHEN, CDR2 SYDVKM. The CDR3 nucleotides read TGTGCCAGCAGTTCCCCCCAGAGGCTTTTCTTT. Translating gives CASSSPQRLFF.

The rearrangement uses TRBV5-8 and TRBJ2-3, with 8 nucleotides matching TRBD2. J lost 5 bases, V lost 0 bases, and 11 bases had no gene match. CDR1 SGHTS and CDR2 YDEGEE come from the germline V gene. This CDR3 comprises 17 residues. CDR3 nucleotides: TGTGCCAGCAGCTTGGTGACGAGTAGCGGGATGAGAGATACGCAGTATTTT. Translating it yields CASSLVTSSGMRDTQYF.

This clone has more than one count but fewer than ten. The chain recombines TRBV7-2 with TRBJ2-2, with 10 positions matching TRBD2. The CDR3 has 14 residues. V was clipped by 6 bases and J by 5 bases; unmatched bases: 3. Germline CDR1 SGHTA, CDR2 FQGNSA. In DNA, the CDR3 is TGTGCCAGCAGTCCGGGACTAGCGACCGGGGAGCTGTTTTTT. This gives the protein CASSPGLATGELFF.

This clone was counted only a few times. The chain couples TRBV4-2 to TRBJ2-1, with 14 bases identical to TRBD2. J lost 7 bases, V lost 5 bases, and 4 bases had no gene match. The CDR3 consists of 15 residues. Germline loops: CDR1 LGHNA, CDR2 YNFKEQ. CDR3: CASSARTSGRNEQFF. CDR3 bases: TGTGCCAGCAGCGCCCGGACTAGCGGGAGGAATGAGCAGTTCTTC.

This clone was seen only a few times. The J gene is TRBJ1-1, the V gene TRBV6-5; 10 bases match TRBD1. Germline assignment: CDR1 MNHEY and CDR2 SVGAGI. CDR3 length equals 12 residues. Trimming cost V 6 bases and J 11 bases; bases outside gene matches: 6. The CDR3 DNA sequence: TGTGCCAGCAGCCGACAGGGGGCCGGGGCTTTCTTT. Protein sequence: CASSRQGAGAFF.

V is TRBV6-6 and J is TRBJ1-2; TRBD1 matches 12 bases. This CDR3 contains 15 residues. Germline V CDR1 and CDR2: MNHNY, SVGAGI (reference sequence). The V and J ends lost 2 bases and 8 bases, in that order; junction bases with no gene match: 6. CDR3 residues: CASSYRGDRGQGYTF. CDR3 DNA: TGTGCCAGCAGTTACCGAGGGGACAGGGGGCAGGGCTACACCTTC.

This clone was counted only a few times. This sample also contains other DNA sequences that code for the same CDR3. The chain combines TRBV9 with TRBJ2-1, with TRBD2 matching over 8 bases. The CDR3 covers 14 residues. Germline V lookup: CDR1 SGDLS, CDR2 YYNGEE. The V segment lost 3 bases and the J segment 3 bases; nucleotides outside the gene matches: 2. CDR3 nucleotide sequence: TGTGCCAGCAGCGGTACTAGCGGCTACAATGAGCAGTTCTTC. Encoded protein: CASSGTSGYNEQFF.

The chain joins TRBV5-6 to TRBJ2-3; maybe TRBD2 (6 bases). The CDR3 extends over 15 amino acids. V shed 6 bases and J shed 2 bases, with 16 bases lying between them. The germline V gene encodes CDR1 SGHDT and CDR2 YYEEEE. DNA for the CDR3: TGTGCCAGCACTTTTTCGACGGGGGTCACAGATACGCAGTATTTT. It is translated as CASTFSTGVTDTQYF. Combining the CDR3 with reference TRBV5-6 and TRBJ2-3 gives the whole variable domain DAGVTQSPTHLIKTRGQQVTLRCSPKSGHDTVSWYQQALGQGPQFIFQYYEEEERQRGNFPDRFSGHQFPNYSSELNVNALLLGDSALYLCASTFSTGVTDTQYFGPGTRLTVL.

This chain links TRBV2 with TRBJ2-5, with 10 bases matching TRBD2. Trimming cost V 7 bases and J 3 bases; bases outside gene matches: 5. This CDR3 is built from 14 residues. Per the germline V gene, CDR1 is SNHLY and CDR2 is FYNNEI. The CDR3 coding sequence is TGTGCCAGCAAGCGGGAGGGAGGGAAAGAGACCCAGTACTTC. Amino acids: CASKREGGKETQYF. The variable domain in full, with the rest retrieved from reference TRBV2 and TRBJ2-5, is EPEVTQTPSHQVTQMGQEVILRCVPISNHLYFYWYRQILGQKVEFLVSFYNNEISEKSEIFDDQFSVERPDGSNFTLKIRSTKLEDSAMYFCASKREGGKETQYFGPGTRLLVL.

The rearrangement uses TRBV19 and TRBJ2-5, with D unresolved. V was shortened by 5 bases and J by 5 bases, with 12 bases between the two germline ends. Germline V gene data show CDR1 as LNHDA and CDR2 as SQIVND (reference sequence). The length of the CDR3 is 13 residues. CDR3 coding DNA: TGTGCCAGTAGTCCTGACACGTCCGAGACCCAGTACTTC. Encoded protein: CASSPDTSETQYF.

V usage is TRBV19 and J usage is TRBJ1-1; 7 nucleotides agree with TRBD1. Trimming at V came to 7 bases and at J to 6 bases, leaving 2 bases not matched to a gene. CDR3 length equals 11 residues. Germline assignment: CDR1 LNHDA and CDR2 SQIVND (reference sequence). CDR3: CASTTGSEAFF. The CDR3 DNA sequence: TGTGCCAGTACGACAGGGTCTGAAGCTTTCTTT.

This chain uses TRBV18 with TRBJ1-1, with D possibly matching TRBD1 (5 bases). V was trimmed by 6 bases and J by 4 bases, leaving 18 bases between them. Germline CDR1 and CDR2: KGHSH and LQKENI. The CDR3 extends over 15 amino acids. The CDR3 loop is CASSHGRVLGTEAFF. The CDR3 nucleotides are TGTGCCAGCTCCCATGGCAGGGTGCTGGGCACTGAAGCTTTCTTT.

The rearrangement links TRBV19 to TRBJ2-3; 9 bases are a match to TRBD1. Germline values: CDR1 LNHDA, CDR2 SQIVND (reference sequence). Germline trimming cut 6 bases from V and 0 bases from J; bases unmatched to any gene: 4. This CDR3 is 15 amino acids long. Written as DNA, the CDR3 is TGTGCCAGTAGGGACAGGGGCCCAAGCACAGATACGCAGTATTTT. Translating it yields CASRDRGPSTDTQYF.

The sample holds a few counts of this clone. V gene TRBV5-1 combines with J gene TRBJ2-1, with TRBD1 as a possible D gene (5 bases). The V and J ends lost 2 bases and 6 bases respectively, with 9 bases between them. The germline gives CDR1 SGHRS, CDR2 YFSETQ. This CDR3 comprises 13 residues. Here the CDR3 DNA reads TGCGCCAGCAGCTTAGGGGTTAGCAATGAGCAGTTCTTC. It encodes CASSLGVSNEQFF.

CDR3 residues: CSARKRSEQFF. The CDR3 DNA is TGCAGTGCTAGGAAGCGGAGCGAGCAGTTCTTC. V usage is TRBV20-1 and J usage is TRBJ2-1, with D maybe TRBD2 (5 bases). This CDR3 is 11 amino acids long. Per the germline V gene, CDR1 is DFQATT and CDR2 is SNEGSKA (reference sequence). With 3 bases removed from V and 10 bases from J, the gap between germline ends came to 10 bases.

V is TRBV11-3 and J is TRBJ2-3, with 8 bases matching TRBD2. V trimming: 5 bases; J trimming: 6 bases; junction bases outside the gene matches: 10. Germline loops: CDR1 SGHNT, CDR2 YENEEA. The CDR3 consists of 15 residues. CDR3 sequence reads: CASSPGLVRWDTQYF. The DNA for the CDR3 is TGTGCCAGCAGCCCGGGACTAGTGAGGTGGGATACGCAGTATTTT. The full variable domain, its missing parts supplied by reference TRBV11-3 and TRBJ2-3, is EAGVVQSPRYKIIEKKQPVAFWCNPISGHNTLYWYLQNLGQGPELLIRYENEEAVDDSQLPKDRFSAERLKGVDSTLKIQPAELGDSAVYLCASSPGLVRWDTQYFGPGTRLTVL.

This clone was seen a handful of times. The V call is TRBV4-3, the J call TRBJ2-1; D might be TRBD2 (6 bases). The germline gives CDR1 LGHNA, CDR2 YSLEER. The CDR3 consists of 13 residues. V lost 0 bases, J lost 11 bases, and 11 bases lay in between. CDR3 in amino acids: CASSQESGVKQFF. The CDR3 DNA is TGCGCCAGCAGCCAAGAGTCGGGAGTTAAGCAGTTCTTC.

The chain combines TRBV7-3 with TRBJ2-7; 7 nucleotides line up with TRBD2. CDR3 length: 14 residues. The germline V gene encodes CDR1 SGHTA and CDR2 FQGTGA. The V and J ends lost 6 bases and 4 bases, in that order; junction bases with no gene match: 9. This chain's CDR3 is CASSLGGSTYEQYF. CDR3 nucleotide sequence: TGTGCCAGCAGTCTCGGCGGGAGCACGTACGAGCAGTACTTC.

This clone came up a few times. J is TRBJ2-7 and V is TRBV18; tentative D call: TRBD1 (6 bases). The CDR3 sequence is 15 residues long. CDR1 and CDR2 (germline): KGHSH, LQKENI. Deletions cut 4 bases from V and 3 bases from J, with 16 bases between. The CDR3, as DNA: TGTGCCAGCTCACTGAGTGTAGGACAGAGCTACGAGCAGTACTTC. This sequence encodes CASSLSVGQSYEQYF.

This clone was counted only a few times. CDR3 residues: CASSAGTGGNTIYF. CDR3 DNA: TGTGCCAGCAGCGCCGGGACAGGGGGAAACACCATATATTTT. The chain uses TRBV7-2 and TRBJ1-3, with 9 bases that match TRBD1. Germline loops: CDR1 SGHTA, CDR2 FQGNSA. The length of the CDR3 is 14 residues. J gave up 4 bases and V 5 bases, and 3 bases lay outside the gene matches.

This clone was seen a handful of times. The rearrangement uses TRBV29-1 and TRBJ1-2; D perhaps matches TRBD1 (5 bases). Germline V gene lookup returns CDR1 SQVTM and CDR2 ANQGSEA. V was shortened by 3 bases and J by 4 bases, with 9 bases between the two germline ends. There are 12 residues in the CDR3. CDR3 sequence (DNA): TGCAGCGTTGATGGGGGGGGCTATGGCTACACCTTC. Amino acid sequence: CSVDGGGYGYTF. The whole variable domain, remainder taken from reference TRBV29-1 and TRBJ1-2, is SAVISQKPSRDICQRGTSLTIQCQVDSQVTMMFWYRQQPGQSLTLIATANQGSEATYESGFVIDKFPISRPNLTFSTLTVSNMSPEDSSIYLCSVDGGGYGYTFGSGTRLTVV.

The chain uses TRBV25-1 and TRBJ2-5; D is possibly TRBD2 (6 bases). TRBJ2-7 matches the DNA end more closely, so the J call is doubtful. The germline V gene has CDR1 MGHDK and CDR2 SYGVNS. This CDR3 region has 13 residues. The CDR3, as DNA: TGTGCCAGCAGTGAGGAAGGGAGGTACGAGCAGTACTTC. This sequence encodes CASSEEGRYEQYF.

This clone was found a few times. The chain employs TRBV5-1 and TRBJ2-7; TRBD2 is a possible D gene (7 bases). This CDR3 comprises 14 residues. In germline, CDR1 is SGHRS, CDR2 YFSETQ. Trimming took off 2 bases at V and 2 bases at J, with 11 bases between the two ends. CDR3 coding DNA: TGCGCCAGCAGCTTACGGCGGGGGCCCTACGAGCAGTACTTC. Protein sequence: CASSLRRGPYEQYF.

The chain is built from TRBV7-9 and TRBJ1-5; no reliable D call. CDR3 length: 14 residues. The germline V and J ends were trimmed by 1 base and 8 bases, with 12 bases remaining between them. The germline gives CDR1 SEHNR, CDR2 FQNEAQ (reference sequence). CDR3 nucleotide sequence: TGTGCCAGCAGCTTAGGGCAGCCCGGAGAGCCCCAGCATTTT. It codes for CASSLGQPGEPQHF.

This clone was seen a few times. The V and J genes are TRBV6-5 and TRBJ2-2; D perhaps matches TRBD2 (6 bases). The CDR3 is 15 residues long. Per germline, CDR1 MNHEY and CDR2 SVGAGI. The germline V and J ends were trimmed by 0 bases and 5 bases, with 10 bases remaining between them. The CDR3 DNA reads as TGTGCCAGCAGTTACTCGCCAGGGAGGACCGGGGAGCTGTTTTTT. This sequence encodes CASSYSPGRTGELFF.

This clone was detected only a few times. The rearrangement links TRBV27 to TRBJ2-3; 12 bases agree with TRBD2. The germline V gene has CDR1 MNHEY and CDR2 SMNVEV (reference sequence). There are 16 residues in the CDR3. With 2 bases clipped from V and 5 bases from J, the junction kept 5 bases outside the gene matches. As DNA, the CDR3 is TGTGCCAGCAGTTTAAGGTGGGGACTAGCGGGAGATACGCAGTATTTT. Translation gives CASSLRWGLAGDTQYF.